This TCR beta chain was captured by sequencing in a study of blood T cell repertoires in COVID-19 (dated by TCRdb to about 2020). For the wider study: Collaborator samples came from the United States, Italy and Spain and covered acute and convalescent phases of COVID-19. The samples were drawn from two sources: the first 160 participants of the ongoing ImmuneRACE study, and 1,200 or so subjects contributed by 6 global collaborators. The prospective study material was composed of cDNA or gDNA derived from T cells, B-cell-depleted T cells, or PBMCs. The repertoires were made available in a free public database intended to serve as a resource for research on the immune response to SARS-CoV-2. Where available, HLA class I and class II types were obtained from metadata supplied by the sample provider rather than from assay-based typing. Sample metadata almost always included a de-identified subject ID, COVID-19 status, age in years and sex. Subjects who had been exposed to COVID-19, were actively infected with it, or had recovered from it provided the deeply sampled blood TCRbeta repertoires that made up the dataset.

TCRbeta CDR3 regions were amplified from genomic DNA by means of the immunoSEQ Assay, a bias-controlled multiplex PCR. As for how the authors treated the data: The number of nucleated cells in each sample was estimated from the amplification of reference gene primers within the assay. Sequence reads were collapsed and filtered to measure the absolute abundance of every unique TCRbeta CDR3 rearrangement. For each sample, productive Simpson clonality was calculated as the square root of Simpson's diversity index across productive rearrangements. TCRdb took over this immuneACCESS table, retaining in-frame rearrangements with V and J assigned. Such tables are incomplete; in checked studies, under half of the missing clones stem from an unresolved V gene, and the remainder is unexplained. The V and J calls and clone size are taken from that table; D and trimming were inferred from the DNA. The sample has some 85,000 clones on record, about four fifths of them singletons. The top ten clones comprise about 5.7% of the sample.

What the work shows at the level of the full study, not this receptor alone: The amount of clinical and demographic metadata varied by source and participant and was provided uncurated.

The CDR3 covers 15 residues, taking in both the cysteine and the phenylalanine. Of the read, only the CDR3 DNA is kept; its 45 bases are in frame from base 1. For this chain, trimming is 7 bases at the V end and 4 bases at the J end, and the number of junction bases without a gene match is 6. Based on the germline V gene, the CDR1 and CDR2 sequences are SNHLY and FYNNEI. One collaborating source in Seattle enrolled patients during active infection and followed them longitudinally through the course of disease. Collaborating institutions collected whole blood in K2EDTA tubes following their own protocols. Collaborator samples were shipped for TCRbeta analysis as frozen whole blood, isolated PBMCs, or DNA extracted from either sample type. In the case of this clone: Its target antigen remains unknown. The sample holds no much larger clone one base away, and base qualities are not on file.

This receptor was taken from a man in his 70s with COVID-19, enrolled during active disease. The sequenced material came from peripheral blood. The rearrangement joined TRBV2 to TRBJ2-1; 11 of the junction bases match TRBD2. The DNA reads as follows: TGTGCCAGCATGGGACTAGCGGATCCTTACAATGAGCAGTTCTTC. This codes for CASMGLADPYNEQFF.